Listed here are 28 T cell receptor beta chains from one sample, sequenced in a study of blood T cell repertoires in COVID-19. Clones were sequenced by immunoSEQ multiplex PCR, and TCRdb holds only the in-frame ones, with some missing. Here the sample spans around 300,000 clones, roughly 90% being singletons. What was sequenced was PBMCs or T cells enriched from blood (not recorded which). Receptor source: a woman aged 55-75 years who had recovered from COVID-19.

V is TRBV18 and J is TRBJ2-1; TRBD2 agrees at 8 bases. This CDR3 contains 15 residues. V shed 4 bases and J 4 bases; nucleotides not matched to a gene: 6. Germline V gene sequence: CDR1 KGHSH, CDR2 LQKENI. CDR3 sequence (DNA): TGTGCCAGCTCACTCGGACTAGCCGGATACAATGAGCAGTTCTTC. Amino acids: CASSLGLAGYNEQFF.

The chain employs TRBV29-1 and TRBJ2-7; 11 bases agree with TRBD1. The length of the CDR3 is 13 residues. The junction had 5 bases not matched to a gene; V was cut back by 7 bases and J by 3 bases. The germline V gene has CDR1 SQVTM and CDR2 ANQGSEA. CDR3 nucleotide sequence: TGCAGCGCATCGGGACAGGGGGACTACGAGCAGTACTTC. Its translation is CSASGQGDYEQYF.

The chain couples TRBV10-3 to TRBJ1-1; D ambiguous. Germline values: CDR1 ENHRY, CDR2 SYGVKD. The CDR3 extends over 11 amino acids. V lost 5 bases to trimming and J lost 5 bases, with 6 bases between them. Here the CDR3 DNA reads TGTGCCATCAGTCCGGGAACTGAAGCTTTCTTT. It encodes CAISPGTEAFF.

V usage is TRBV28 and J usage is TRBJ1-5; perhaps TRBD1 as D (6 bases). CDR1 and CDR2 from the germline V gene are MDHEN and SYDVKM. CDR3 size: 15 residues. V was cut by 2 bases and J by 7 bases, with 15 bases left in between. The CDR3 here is CASSLLRGSGQPQHF. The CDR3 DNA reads TGTGCCAGCAGTTTACTCAGGGGTTCGGGCCAGCCCCAGCATTTT.

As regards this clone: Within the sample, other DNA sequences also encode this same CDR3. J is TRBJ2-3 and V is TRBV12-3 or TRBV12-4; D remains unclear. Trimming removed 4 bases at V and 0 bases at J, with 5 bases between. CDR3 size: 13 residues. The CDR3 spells CASSSLSTDTQYF. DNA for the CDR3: TGTGCCAGCAGTTCCCTTAGCACAGATACGCAGTATTTT.

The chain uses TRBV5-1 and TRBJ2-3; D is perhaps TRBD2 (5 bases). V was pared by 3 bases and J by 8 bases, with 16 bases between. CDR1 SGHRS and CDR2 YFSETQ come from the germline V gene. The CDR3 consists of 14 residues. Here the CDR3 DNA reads TGCGCCAGCAGCTCCTCGGTGGGAGAGGGTACGCAGTATTTT. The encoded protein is CASSSSVGEGTQYF.

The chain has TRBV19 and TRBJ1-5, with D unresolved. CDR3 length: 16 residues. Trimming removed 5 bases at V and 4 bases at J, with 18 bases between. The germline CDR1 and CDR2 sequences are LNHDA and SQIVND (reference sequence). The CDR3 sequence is CASSPGGGNRNQPQHF. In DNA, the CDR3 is TGTGCCAGTAGTCCTGGCGGTGGAAATCGTAATCAGCCCCAGCATTTT.

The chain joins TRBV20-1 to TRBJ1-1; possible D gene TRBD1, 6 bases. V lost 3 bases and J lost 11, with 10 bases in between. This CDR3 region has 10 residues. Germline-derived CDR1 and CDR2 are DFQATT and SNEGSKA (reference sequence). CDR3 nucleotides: TGCAGTGCTAGCCCAGGGGTGGCTTTCTTT. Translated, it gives CSASPGVAFF.

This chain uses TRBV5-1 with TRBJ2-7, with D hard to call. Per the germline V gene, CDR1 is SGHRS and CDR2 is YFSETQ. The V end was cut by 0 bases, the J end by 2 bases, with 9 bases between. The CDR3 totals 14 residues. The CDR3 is CASSLEPPTYEQYF. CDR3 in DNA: TGCGCCAGCAGCTTGGAACCCCCTACCTACGAGCAGTACTTC. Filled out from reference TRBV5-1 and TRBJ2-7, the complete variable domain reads KAGVTQTPRYLIKTRGQQVTLSCSPISGHRSVSWYQQTPGQGLQFLFEYFSETQRNKGNFPGRFSGRQFSNSRSEMNVSTLELGDSALYLCASSLEPPTYEQYFGPGTRLTVT.

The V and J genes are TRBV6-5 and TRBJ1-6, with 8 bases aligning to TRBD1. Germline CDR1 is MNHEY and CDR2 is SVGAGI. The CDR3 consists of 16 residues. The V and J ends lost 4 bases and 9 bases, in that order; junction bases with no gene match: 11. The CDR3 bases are TGTGCCAGCAGTTCACTAGGACAGGGTCTTGGTTCACCCCTCCACTTT. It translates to CASSSLGQGLGSPLHF.

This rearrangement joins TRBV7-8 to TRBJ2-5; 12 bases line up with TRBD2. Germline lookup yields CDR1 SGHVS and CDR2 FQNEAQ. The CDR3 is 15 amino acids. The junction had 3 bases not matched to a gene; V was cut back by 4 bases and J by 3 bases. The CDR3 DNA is TGTGCCAGCAGCTCAAGGACTAGCGGGGAAGAGACCCAGTACTTC. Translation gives CASSSRTSGEETQYF.

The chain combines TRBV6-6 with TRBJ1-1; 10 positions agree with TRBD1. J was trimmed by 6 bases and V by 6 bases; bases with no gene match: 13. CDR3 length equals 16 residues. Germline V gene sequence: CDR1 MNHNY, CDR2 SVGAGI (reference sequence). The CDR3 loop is CASSLSPTGGSAEAFF. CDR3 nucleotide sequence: TGTGCCAGCAGCTTATCTCCGACAGGGGGCAGCGCTGAAGCTTTCTTT.

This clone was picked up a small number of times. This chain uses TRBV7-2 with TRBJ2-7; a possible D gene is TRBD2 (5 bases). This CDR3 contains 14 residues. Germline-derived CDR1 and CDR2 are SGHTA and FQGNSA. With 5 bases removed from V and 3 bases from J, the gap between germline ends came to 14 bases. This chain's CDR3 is CASSPGVANYEQYF. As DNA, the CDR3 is TGTGCCAGCAGCCCAGGAGTAGCGAACTACGAGCAGTACTTC.

CDR3 DNA: TGTGCCACCAGCAAACAGGGGAGAGGGGGTCGGTGGCAAGAGACCCAGTACTTC. Translation gives CATSKQGRGGRWQETQYF. This sequence joins TRBV24-1 and TRBJ2-5, with TRBD1 identical over 7 bases. V trimming: 7 bases; J trimming: 2 bases; junction bases outside the gene matches: 18. CDR3 length: 18 residues. CDR1 and CDR2 from the germline V gene are KGHDR and SFDVKD.

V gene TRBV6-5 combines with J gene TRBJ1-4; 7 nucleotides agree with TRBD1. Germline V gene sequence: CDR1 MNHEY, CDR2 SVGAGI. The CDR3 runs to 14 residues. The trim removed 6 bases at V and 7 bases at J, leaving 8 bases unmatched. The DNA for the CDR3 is TGTGCCAGCAGCTACAGGGGTTCTTTTGAAAAACTGTTTTTT. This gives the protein CASSYRGSFEKLFF.

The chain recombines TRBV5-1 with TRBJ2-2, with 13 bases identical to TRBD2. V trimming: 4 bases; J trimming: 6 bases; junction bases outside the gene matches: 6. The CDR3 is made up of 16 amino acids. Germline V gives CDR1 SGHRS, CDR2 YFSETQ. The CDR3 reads CASSTGTSGTPGELFF. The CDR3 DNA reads TGCGCCAGCAGCACCGGGACTAGCGGGACCCCCGGGGAGCTGTTTTTT.

The CDR3 loop is CASMGTDYTEAFF. CDR3 in DNA: TGCGCCAGCATGGGCACGGATTACACTGAAGCTTTCTTT. The chain has TRBV10-1 and TRBJ1-1, with D hard to call. This CDR3 spans 13 amino acids. V was pared by 7 bases and J by 3 bases, with 12 bases between. Germline V lookup: CDR1 WNHNN, CDR2 SYGVQD (reference sequence).

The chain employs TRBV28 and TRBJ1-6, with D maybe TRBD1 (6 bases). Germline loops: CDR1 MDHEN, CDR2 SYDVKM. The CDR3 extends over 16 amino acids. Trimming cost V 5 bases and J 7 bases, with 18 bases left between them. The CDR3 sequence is CASSHAIGGINSPLHF. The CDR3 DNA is TGTGCCAGCAGTCACGCAATTGGGGGCATCAATTCACCCCTCCACTTT.

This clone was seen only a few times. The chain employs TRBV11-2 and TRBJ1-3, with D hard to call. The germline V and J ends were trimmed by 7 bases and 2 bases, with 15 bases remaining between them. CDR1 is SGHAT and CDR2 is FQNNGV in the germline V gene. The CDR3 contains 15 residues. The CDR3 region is CASTPGTLPGNTIYF. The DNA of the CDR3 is TGTGCCAGCACCCCGGGTACCCTACCTGGAAACACCATATATTTT.

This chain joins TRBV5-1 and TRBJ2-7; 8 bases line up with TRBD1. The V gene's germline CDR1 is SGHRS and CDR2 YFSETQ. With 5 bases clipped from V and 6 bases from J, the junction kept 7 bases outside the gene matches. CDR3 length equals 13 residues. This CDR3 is CASRTQGAVEQYF. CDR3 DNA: TGCGCCAGCAGAACTCAGGGGGCTGTCGAGCAGTACTTC.

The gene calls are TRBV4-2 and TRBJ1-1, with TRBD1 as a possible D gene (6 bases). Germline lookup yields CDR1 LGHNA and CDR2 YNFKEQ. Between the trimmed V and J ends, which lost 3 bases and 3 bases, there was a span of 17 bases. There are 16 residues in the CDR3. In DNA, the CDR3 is TGTGCCAGCAGCCATCCAGAGGGGGTTGTGGACACTGAAGCTTTCTTT. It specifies CASSHPEGVVDTEAFF.

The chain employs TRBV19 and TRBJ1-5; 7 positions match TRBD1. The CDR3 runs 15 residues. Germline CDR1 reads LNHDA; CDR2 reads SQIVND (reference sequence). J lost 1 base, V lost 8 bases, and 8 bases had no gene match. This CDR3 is CASRPPGQSNQPQHF. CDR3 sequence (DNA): TGTGCCAGTCGACCTCCGGGACAGAGCAATCAGCCCCAGCATTTT.

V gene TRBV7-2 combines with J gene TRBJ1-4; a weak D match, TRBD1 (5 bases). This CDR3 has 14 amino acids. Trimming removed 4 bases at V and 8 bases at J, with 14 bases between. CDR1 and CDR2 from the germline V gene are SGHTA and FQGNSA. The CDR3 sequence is CASSWQGDWEKLFF. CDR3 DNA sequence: TGTGCCAGCAGCTGGCAGGGTGACTGGGAAAAACTGTTTTTT.

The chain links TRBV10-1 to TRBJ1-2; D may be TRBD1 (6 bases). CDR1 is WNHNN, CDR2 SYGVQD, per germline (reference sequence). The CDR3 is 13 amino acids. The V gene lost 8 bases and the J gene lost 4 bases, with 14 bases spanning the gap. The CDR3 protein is CASPRDICYGYTF. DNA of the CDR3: TGCGCCAGCCCCCGGGACATCTGCTATGGCTACACCTTC.

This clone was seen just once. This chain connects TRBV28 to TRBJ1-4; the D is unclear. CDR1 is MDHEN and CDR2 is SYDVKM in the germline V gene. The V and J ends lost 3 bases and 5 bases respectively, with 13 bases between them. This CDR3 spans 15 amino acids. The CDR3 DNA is TGTGCCAGCAGTTTTGGGAGTCGTAGCAATGAAAAACTGTTTTTT. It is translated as CASSFGSRSNEKLFF.

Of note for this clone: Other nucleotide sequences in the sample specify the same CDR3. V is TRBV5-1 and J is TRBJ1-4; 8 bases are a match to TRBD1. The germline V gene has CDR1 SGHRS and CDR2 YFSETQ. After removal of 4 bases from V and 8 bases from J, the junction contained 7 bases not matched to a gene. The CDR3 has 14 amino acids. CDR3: CASSSQGAGEKLFF. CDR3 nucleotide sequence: TGCGCCAGCAGCAGTCAGGGGGCAGGCGAAAAACTGTTTTTT.

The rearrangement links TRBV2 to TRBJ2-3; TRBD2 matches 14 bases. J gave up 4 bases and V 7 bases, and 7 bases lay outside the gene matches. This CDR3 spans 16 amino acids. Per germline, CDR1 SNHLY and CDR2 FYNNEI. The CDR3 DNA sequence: TGTGCCAGCACTGGACTAGCGGGGGGAGGCGCAGATACGCAGTATTTT. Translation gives CASTGLAGGGADTQYF. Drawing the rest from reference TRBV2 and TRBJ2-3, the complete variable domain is EPEVTQTPSHQVTQMGQEVILRCVPISNHLYFYWYRQILGQKVEFLVSFYNNEISEKSEIFDDQFSVERPDGSNFTLKIRSTKLEDSAMYFCASTGLAGGGADTQYFGPGTRLTVL.

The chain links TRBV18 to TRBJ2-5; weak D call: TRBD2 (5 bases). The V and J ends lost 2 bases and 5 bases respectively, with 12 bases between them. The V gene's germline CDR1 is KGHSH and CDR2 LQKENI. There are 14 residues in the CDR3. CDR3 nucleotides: TGTGCCAGCTCACCATCCGGGAATGGGGAGACCCAGTACTTC. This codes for CASSPSGNGETQYF.